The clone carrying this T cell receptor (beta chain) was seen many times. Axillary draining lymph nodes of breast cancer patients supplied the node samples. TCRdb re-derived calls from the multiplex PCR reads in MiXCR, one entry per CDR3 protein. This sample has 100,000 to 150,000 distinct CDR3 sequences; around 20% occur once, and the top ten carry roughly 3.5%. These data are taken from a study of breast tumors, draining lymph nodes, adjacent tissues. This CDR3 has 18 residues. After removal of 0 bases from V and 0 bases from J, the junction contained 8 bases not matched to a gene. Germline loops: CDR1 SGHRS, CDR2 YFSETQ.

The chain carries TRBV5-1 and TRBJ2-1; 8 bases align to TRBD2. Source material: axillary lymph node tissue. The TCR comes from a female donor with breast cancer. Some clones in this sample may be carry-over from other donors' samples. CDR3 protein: CASSLASSGSSSYNEQFF. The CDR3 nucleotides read TGCGCCAGCAGCTTGGCCTCTAGCGGGTCCAGCTCCTACAATGAGCAGTTCTTC.